These 16 T cell receptor beta chains originate from one sample sequenced in a study of blood T cell repertoires in COVID-19. Profiled with immunoSEQ multiplex PCR; TCRdb holds only in-frame clones, not every one. The table has 100,000 or so clones, less than 85% seen once. The sequenced sample consisted of peripheral blood. The receptors were sampled from a woman in her seventies with active or convalescent COVID-19.

The chain uses TRBV6-5 and TRBJ1-5, with 8 positions matching TRBD1. Germline V gene data show CDR1 as MNHEY and CDR2 as SVGAGI. The CDR3 contains 14 residues. Trimming took 7 bases from V and 6 from J; bases not matched to a gene: 8. DNA for the CDR3: TGTGCCAGCAAACCAGGGGGCGCGGGTCAGCCCCAGCATTTT. This encodes CASKPGGAGQPQHF.

Note on this clone: One end of the junction is discordant with germline, which a read error may explain. V and J are TRBV6-2 or TRBV6-3 and TRBJ2-5, with 11 nucleotides matching TRBD2. This CDR3 comprises 17 residues. Germline V gene sequence: CDR1 MNHEY, CDR2 SVGEGT. CDR3 sequence: CASSRPGTSGTQETQHF. DNA of the CDR3: TGTGCCAGCAGCCGTCCCGGGACTAGCGGAACCCAAGAGACCCAGCACTTC.

The chain employs TRBV27 and TRBJ2-5, with D unresolved. The germline V gene has CDR1 MNHEY and CDR2 SMNVEV (reference sequence). V shed 4 bases and J shed 2 bases, with 14 bases lying between them. CDR3 length: 15 amino acids. This CDR3 reads CASSSRYQSQETQYF. The DNA of the CDR3 is TGTGCCAGCAGTTCCCGCTACCAATCTCAAGAGACCCAGTACTTC.

The chain carries TRBV12-5 and TRBJ2-1, with TRBD2 matching 10 bases. The germline V gene encodes CDR1 LGHNT and CDR2 FRNRAP. With 0 bases clipped from V and 2 bases from J, the junction kept 4 bases outside the gene matches. The CDR3 is 17 residues long. The CDR3: CASGLVLSGGAYNEQFF. The CDR3 DNA follows: TGTGCTAGTGGTTTGGTACTGAGCGGGGGGGCCTACAATGAGCAGTTCTTC. Full variable domain (outside the CDR3, taken from reference TRBV12-5 and TRBJ2-1): DARVTQTPRHKVTEMGQEVTMRCQPILGHNTVFWYRQTMMQGLELLAYFRNRAPLDDSGMPKDRFSAEMPDATLATLKIQPSEPRDSAVYFCASGLVLSGGAYNEQFFGPGTRLTVL.

This rearrangement joins TRBV30 to TRBJ2-3; possibly TRBD2 for D (5 bases). The CDR3 loop spans 13 amino acids. CDR1 is GTSNPN and CDR2 is SVGIG in the germline V gene (reference sequence). V lost 8 bases and J 0 bases, leaving 12 bases between the germline ends. CDR3 residues: CANSVTSTDTQYF. As DNA, the CDR3 is TGTGCCAATAGCGTGACTAGCACAGATACGCAGTATTTT.

The CDR3 region is CASSSQGSRTEAFF. In DNA, the CDR3 is TGTGCCAGCAGCTCACAGGGATCGAGGACTGAAGCTTTCTTT. V usage is TRBV5-4 and J usage is TRBJ1-1; D perhaps matches TRBD1 (6 bases). Germline V gene data show CDR1 as SGHNT and CDR2 as YYREEE (reference sequence). Trimming pared 3 bases from V and 5 bases from J, leaving 14 bases between. CDR3 length: 14 residues.

V usage is TRBV5-1 and J usage is TRBJ1-5; D call uncertain. Germline V lookup: CDR1 SGHRS, CDR2 YFSETQ. V was clipped by 0 bases and J by 4 bases, with 5 bases between them. CDR3 length equals 13 residues. CDR3 sequence reads: CASSLGRNQPQHF. The CDR3, as DNA: TGCGCCAGCAGCTTGGGCAGGAATCAGCCCCAGCATTTT.

The J gene is TRBJ2-3, the V gene TRBV2; TRBD1 matches at 7 bases. J was trimmed by 12 bases and V by 3 bases; bases with no gene match: 12. Germline loops: CDR1 SNHLY, CDR2 FYNNEI. The CDR3 spans 14 residues. The CDR3 coding sequence is TGTGCCAGCAGTGACTTAGGGACAGCGTCGGTCCAGTATTTT. This encodes CASSDLGTASVQYF.

This clone was detected only a few times. The V call is TRBV7-9, the J call TRBJ2-6; TRBD2 agrees at 7 bases. Trimming removed 5 bases from V and 0 bases from J; junction bases left unmatched: 7. Looked up from germline, CDR1 is SEHNR and CDR2 is FQNEAQ (reference sequence). This CDR3 contains 17 residues. CDR3 amino acids: CASSAIAGRSGANVLTF. The CDR3 nucleotides read TGTGCCAGCAGCGCAATAGCGGGCCGCTCTGGGGCCAACGTCCTGACTTTC.

This clone was seen a single time. The V gene is TRBV7-9, the J gene TRBJ2-5; a possible D gene is TRBD1 (8 bases). The germline V and J ends were trimmed by 5 bases and 4 bases, with 14 bases remaining between them. Germline loops: CDR1 SEHNR, CDR2 FQNEAQ (reference sequence). CDR3 length: 14 amino acids. The CDR3 spells CASSRTGGGETQYF. CDR3 nucleotides: TGTGCCAGCAGCCGCACAGGGGGGGGAGAGACCCAGTACTTC.

The J gene is TRBJ1-5, the V gene TRBV28; D may be TRBD1 (5 bases). Trimming cost V 7 bases and J 7 bases, with 11 bases left between them. The germline V gene has CDR1 MDHEN and CDR2 SYDVKM. The CDR3 runs to 12 residues. The DNA of the CDR3 is TGTGCCAGCACCCACGGACACCAGCCCCAGCATTTT. Its protein is CASTHGHQPQHF.

V usage is TRBV6-1 and J usage is TRBJ2-3; D possibly corresponds to TRBD1 (5 bases). There are 16 residues in the CDR3. V lost 1 base, J lost 2 bases, and 13 bases lay in between. The germline CDR1 and CDR2 sequences are MNHNS and SASEGT. The CDR3: CASSEVPGIATDTQYF. The CDR3 DNA follows: TGTGCCAGCAGTGAAGTGCCAGGGATCGCCACAGATACGCAGTATTTT.

This clone was counted only a few times. The V gene is TRBV28, the J gene TRBJ2-1; 10 bases line up with TRBD2. The CDR3 spans 15 residues. Losses at the gene ends were 5 bases for V and 7 bases for J; bases not matched to a gene: 8. Germline V gene sequence: CDR1 MDHEN, CDR2 SYDVKM. CDR3 sequence: CASSPIAGGGNEQFF. The CDR3 region has the DNA TGTGCCAGCAGTCCGATAGCGGGAGGAGGGAATGAGCAGTTCTTC. Full variable domain (missing parts from reference TRBV28 and TRBJ2-1): DVKVTQSSRYLVKRTGEKVFLECVQDMDHENMFWYRQDPGLGLRLIYFSYDVKMKEKGDIPEGYSVSREKKERFSLILESASTNQTSMYLCASSPIAGGGNEQFFGPGTRLTVL.

The chain links TRBV30 to TRBJ1-1; the D gene is possibly TRBD1 (5 bases). Germline-derived CDR1 and CDR2 are GTSNPN and SVGIG (reference sequence). The V and J ends lost 1 base and 4 bases respectively, with 7 bases between them. The CDR3 has 12 residues. CDR3 in amino acids: CAWSGGGTEAFF. CDR3 DNA sequence: TGTGCCTGGAGTGGGGGGGGCACTGAAGCTTTCTTT.

The rearrangement joins TRBV6-6 to TRBJ1-3; D is undetermined. Trimming shortened V by 6 bases and J by 2 bases, and 11 bases separated the two germline ends. Germline V CDR1 and CDR2: MNHNY, SVGAGI (reference sequence). The length of the CDR3 is 14 residues. The DNA for the CDR3 is TGTGCCAGCAGCCCCGGGATCACTGGAAACACCATATATTTT. This codes for CASSPGITGNTIYF.

The CDR3 reads CATLGQTEQYF. CDR3 coding DNA: TGTGCCACCCTTGGGCAAACCGAGCAGTACTTC. The J gene is TRBJ2-7, the V gene TRBV19; D remains ambiguous. Germline assignment: CDR1 LNHDA and CDR2 SQIVND (reference sequence). The CDR3 spans 11 residues. V dropped 10 bases and J dropped 6 bases, with 13 bases sitting between them. Full variable domain (remainder filled in from reference TRBV19 and TRBJ2-7): DGGITQSPKYLFRKEGQNVTLSCEQNLNHDAMYWYRQDPGQGLRLIYYSQIVNDFQKGDIAEGYSVSREKKESFPLTVTSAQKNPTAFYLCATLGQTEQYFGPGTRLTVT.